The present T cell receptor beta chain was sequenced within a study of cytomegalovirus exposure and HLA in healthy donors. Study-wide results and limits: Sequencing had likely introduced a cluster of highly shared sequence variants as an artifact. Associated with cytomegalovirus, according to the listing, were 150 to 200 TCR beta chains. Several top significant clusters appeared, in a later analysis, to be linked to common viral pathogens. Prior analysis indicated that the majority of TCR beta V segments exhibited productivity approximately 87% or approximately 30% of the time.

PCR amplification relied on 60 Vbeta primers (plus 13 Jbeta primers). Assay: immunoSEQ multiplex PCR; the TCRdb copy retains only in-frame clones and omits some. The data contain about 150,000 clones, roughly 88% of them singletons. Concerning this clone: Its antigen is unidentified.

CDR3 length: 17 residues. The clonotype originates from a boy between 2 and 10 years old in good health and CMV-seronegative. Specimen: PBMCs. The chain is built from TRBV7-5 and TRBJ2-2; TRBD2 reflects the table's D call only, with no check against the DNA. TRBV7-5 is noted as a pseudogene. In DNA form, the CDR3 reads TGTGCCAGAAGGGTAACTAGCGGGGGGGCCTGCACCGGGGAGCTGTTTTTT. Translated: CARRVTSGGACTGELFF.